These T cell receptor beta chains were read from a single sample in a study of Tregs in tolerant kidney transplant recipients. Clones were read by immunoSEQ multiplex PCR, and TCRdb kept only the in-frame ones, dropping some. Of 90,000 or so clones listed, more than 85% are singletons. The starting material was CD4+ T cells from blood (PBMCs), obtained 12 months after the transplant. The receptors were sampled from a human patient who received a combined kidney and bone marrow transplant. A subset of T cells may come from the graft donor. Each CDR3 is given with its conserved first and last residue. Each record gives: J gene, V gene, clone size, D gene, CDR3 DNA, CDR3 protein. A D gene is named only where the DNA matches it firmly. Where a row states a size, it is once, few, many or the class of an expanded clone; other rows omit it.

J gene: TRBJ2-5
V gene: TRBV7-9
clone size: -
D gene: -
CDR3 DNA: TGTGCCAGCAGGAATACCTGGCGGGAAAAAGAGACCCAGTACTTC
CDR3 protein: CASRNTWREKETQYF

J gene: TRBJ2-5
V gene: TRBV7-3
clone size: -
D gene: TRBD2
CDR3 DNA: TGTGCCAGCAGCCTTTCGGGGGGGCCCCCAATCCAAGAGACCCAGTACTTC
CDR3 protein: CASSLSGGPPIQETQYF

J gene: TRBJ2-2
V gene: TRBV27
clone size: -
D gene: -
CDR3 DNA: TGTGCCAGCAGTTTAACTAGCCGGAGACTAGTCAACAAGGAGCTGTTTTTT
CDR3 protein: CASSLTSRRLVNKELFF

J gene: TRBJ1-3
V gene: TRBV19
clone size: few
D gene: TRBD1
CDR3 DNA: TGTGCCAGTAGTCGACAGGGAGGAAACACCATATATTTT
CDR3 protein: CASSRQGGNTIYF

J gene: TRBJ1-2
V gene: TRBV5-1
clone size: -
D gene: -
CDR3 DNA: TGCGCCAGCGGCCGGGGGAACGAGGATGGCTACACCTTC
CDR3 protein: CASGRGNEDGYTF

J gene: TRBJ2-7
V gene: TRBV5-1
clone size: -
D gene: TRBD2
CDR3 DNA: TGCGCCAGCAGCTTGGTCTATCGGGGGGGTTCCGGAGACGAGCAGTACTTC
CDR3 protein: CASSLVYRGGSGDEQYF

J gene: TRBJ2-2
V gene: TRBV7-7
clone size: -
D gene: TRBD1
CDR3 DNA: TGTGCCAGCAGCCTGCGGACAGGGGCGAACACCGGGGAGCTGTTTTTT
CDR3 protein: CASSLRTGANTGELFF

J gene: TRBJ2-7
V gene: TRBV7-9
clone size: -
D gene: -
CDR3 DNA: TGTGCCAGCAGCTTAGCGGTGAGACACGAGAGCTCCTACGAGCAGTACTTC
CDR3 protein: CASSLAVRHESSYEQYF

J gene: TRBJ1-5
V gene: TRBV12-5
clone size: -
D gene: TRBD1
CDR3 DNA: TGTGCTAGTGCTCTGGGACAGTTGGTCGGTCAGCCCCAGCATTTT
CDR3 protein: CASALGQLVGQPQHF

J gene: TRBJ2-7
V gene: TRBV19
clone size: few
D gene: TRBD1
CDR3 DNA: TGTGCCAGTAGTACCGGGACAGCCTCCTACGAGCAGTACTTC
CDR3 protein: CASSTGTASYEQYF

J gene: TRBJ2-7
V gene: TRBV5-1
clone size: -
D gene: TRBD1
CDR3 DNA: TGCGCCAGCAGCCGGGACAGAACTACCTACGAGCAGTACTTC
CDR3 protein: CASSRDRTTYEQYF

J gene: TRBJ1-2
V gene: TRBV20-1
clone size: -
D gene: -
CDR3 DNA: TGCAGTGCTACCCCCGCAGGGAGCTACACCTTC
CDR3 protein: CSATPAGSYTF

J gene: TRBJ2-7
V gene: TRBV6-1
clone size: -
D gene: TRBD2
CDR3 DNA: TGTGCCAGCAGTGAACTGGCGGGAGCCATCCAGCACTTC
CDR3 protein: CASSELAGAIQHF

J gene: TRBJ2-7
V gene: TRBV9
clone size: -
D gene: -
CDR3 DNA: TGTGCCAGCAGCGTAGCGAGGGACACTCGCTACGAGCAGTACTTC
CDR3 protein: CASSVARDTRYEQYF

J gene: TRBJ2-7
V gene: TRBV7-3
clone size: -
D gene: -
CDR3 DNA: TGTGCCAGCAGCTCAACAGGTCCGAGGGACGAGCAGTACTTC
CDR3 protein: CASSSTGPRDEQYF

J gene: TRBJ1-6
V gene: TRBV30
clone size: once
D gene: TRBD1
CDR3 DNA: TGTGCCTGGAGGCGACAGGGCTACTCCTATAATTCCCCCCTCCACTTT
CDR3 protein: CAWRRQGYSYNSPLHF

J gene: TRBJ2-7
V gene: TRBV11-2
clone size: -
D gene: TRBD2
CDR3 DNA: TGTGCCAGCAGCCGGACTAGCGGGATGTTAAGCTCCTACGAGCAGTACTTC
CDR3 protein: CASSRTSGMLSSYEQYF

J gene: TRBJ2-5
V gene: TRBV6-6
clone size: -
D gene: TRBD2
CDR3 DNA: TGTGCCAGCACCTTGACTAGCGGGGGTGTTGAGACCCAGTACTTC
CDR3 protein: CASTLTSGGVETQYF

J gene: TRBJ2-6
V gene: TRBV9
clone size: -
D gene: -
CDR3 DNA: TGTGCCAGCAGCGTAGTGGGAGGTTCTGGGGCCAACGTCCTGACTTTC
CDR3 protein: CASSVVGGSGANVLTF

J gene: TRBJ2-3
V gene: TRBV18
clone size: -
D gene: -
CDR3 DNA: TGTGCCAGCTCACCCCAGGGAGGGGGGCTCACAGATACGCAGTATTTT
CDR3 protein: CASSPQGGGLTDTQYF

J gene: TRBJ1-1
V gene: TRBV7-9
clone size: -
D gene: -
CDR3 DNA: TGTGCCAGCAGCCCCGGGGATACTGAAGCTTTCTTT
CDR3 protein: CASSPGDTEAFF

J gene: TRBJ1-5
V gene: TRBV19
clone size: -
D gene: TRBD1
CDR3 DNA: TGTGCCAGTAGTATAGGGACAGGGGCCGATCAGCCCCAGCATTTT
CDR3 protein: CASSIGTGADQPQHF

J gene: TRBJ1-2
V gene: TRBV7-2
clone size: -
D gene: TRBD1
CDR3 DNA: TGTGCCAGCAGCGGGACAGGGACTAACTATGGCTACACCTTC
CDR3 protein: CASSGTGTNYGYTF

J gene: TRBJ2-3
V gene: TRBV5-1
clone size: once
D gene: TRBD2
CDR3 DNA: TGCGCCAGCAGCTTGGTACTAGCGGGGGCAGATACGCAGTATTTT
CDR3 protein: CASSLVLAGADTQYF

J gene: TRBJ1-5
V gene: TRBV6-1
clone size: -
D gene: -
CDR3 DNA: TGTGCCAGCAGTGACAGGGTACGCAATCAGCCCCAGCATTTT
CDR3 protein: CASSDRVRNQPQHF

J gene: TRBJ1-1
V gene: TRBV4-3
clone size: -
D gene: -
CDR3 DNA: TGCGCCAGCAGCCCCCAACCTCGACAGGCCCCAGAAGCTTTCTTT
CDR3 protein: CASSPQPRQAPEAFF

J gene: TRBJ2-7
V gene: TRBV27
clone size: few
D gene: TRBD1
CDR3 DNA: TGTGCCAGCAGTTTATTGGGACAGGGCTCCTACGAGCAGTACTTC
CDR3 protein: CASSLLGQGSYEQYF

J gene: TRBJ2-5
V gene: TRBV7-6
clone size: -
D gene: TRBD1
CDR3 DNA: TGTGCCAGCAGCCGGACAGGGGAGACCCAGTACTTC
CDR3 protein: CASSRTGETQYF

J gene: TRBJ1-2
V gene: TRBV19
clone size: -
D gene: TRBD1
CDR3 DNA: TGTGCCAGTAGTACCCGACAGGGCGGCTACACCTTC
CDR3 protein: CASSTRQGGYTF

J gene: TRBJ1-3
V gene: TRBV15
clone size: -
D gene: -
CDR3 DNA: TGTGCCACCAGCAAAGGGACTACTGGAAACACCATATATTTT
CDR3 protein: CATSKGTTGNTIYF

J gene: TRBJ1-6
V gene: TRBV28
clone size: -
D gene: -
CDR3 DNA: TGTGCCAGCAGACCGGGTCTTTCACCCCTCCACTTT
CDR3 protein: CASRPGLSPLHF

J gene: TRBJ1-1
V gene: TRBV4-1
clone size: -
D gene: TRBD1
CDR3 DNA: TGCGCCAGCAGCAAAGCCCTACCCAGGGGGAAGAACACTGAAGCTTTCTTT
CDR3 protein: CASSKALPRGKNTEAFF

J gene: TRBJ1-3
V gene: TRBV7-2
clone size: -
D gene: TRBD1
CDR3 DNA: TGTGCCAGCAGCCTGGGGACAGACTCTGGAAACACCATATATTTT
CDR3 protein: CASSLGTDSGNTIYF

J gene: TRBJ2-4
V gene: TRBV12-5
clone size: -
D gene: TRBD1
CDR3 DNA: TGTGCTAGTGGTCCCTTACAGGGGAATTTAGCCAAAAACATTCAGTACTTC
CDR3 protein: CASGPLQGNLAKNIQYF

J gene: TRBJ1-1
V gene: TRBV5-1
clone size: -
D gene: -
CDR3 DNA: TGCGCCAGCAGCTTCGTCGCAGGCGGGCGAGGCACTGAAGCTTTCTTT
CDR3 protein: CASSFVAGGRGTEAFF

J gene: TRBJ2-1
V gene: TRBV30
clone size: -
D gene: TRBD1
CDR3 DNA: TGTGCCTGGAACCTCTGGGGGACAGGGGCAAATGAGCAGTTCTTC
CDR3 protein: CAWNLWGTGANEQFF

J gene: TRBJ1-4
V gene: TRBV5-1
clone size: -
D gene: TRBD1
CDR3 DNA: TGCGCCAGCAGCTTGGTCATTGGGACAGACGAGGAAAAACTGTTTTTT
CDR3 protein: CASSLVIGTDEEKLFF